This T cell receptor (beta chain) emerged from a study of T cells after yellow fever vaccination. As for the study in general: Preparing low-cell-number fractions relied on SMART-Seq v4 Ultra Low Input.

Germline CDR1 reads ENHRY; CDR2 reads SYGVKD. The length of the CDR3 is 14 residues. Between the trimmed V and J ends, which lost 6 bases and 2 bases, there was a span of 13 bases. A universal primer site and UMIs were added as TCR cDNA was made by 5'RACE template switching. TCRdb processed the 5' RACE reads anew with MiXCR; each CDR3 protein has one entry. The sample yields about 340,000 distinct CDR3 sequences, 3% to 4.5% seen once. The clonotype was recovered from a young man who received the YFV17D yellow fever vaccine. V gene TRBV10-3 combines with J gene TRBJ1-1; weak D call: TRBD1 (5 bases). Sequenced here: PBMCs, sampled 5 days after the yellow fever booster vaccination. CDR3 DNA sequence: TGTGCCATCAGGGGTTCTAGGGGAAACACTGAAGCTTTCTTT. It specifies CAIRGSRGNTEAFF.